Presented here are 7 T cell receptor beta chains from one specimen sequenced in a study of CD8+CD57+ T cells in acquired aplastic anemia. Patients chosen for sequencing had shown CD8+CD57+ cell expansion by flow cytometry. The TCR beta profiling, which covered VDJ combination and CDR3 sequence, was carried out using genomic DNA as the template. TCRdb analysed the reads with MiXCR anew, one entry per CDR3 protein. The repertoire holds 89,000 or so distinct CDR3 sequences, with 55% to 80% as singletons. Sequenced sample: sorted CD4+, CD8+, or CD8+CD57+ T cells (not recorded which) from PBMCs. Receptor source: a human donor with aplastic anemia.

The chain recombines TRBV27 with TRBJ2-3, with 11 bases lining up with TRBD1. V trimming: 5 bases; J trimming: 9 bases; junction bases outside the gene matches: 10. This CDR3 region has 15 residues. CDR1 is MNHEY, CDR2 SMNVEV, per germline (reference sequence). The CDR3 DNA follows: TGTGCCAGCAGTCCCCCGGGACAGGGGGTGGACACGCAGTATTTT. Translating it yields CASSPPGQGVDTQYF.

This chain uses TRBV2 with TRBJ1-5, with 8 bases aligning to TRBD1. The trim removed 5 bases at V and 2 bases at J, leaving 2 bases unmatched. The CDR3 is 14 residues long. Looked up from germline, CDR1 is SNHLY and CDR2 is FYNNEI. CDR3 in amino acids: CASSLDRGNQPQHF. The CDR3 DNA follows: TGTGCCAGCAGTCTGGACAGGGGCAATCAGCCCCAGCATTTT.

The V call is TRBV19, the J call TRBJ2-7, with D unclear. V dropped 3 bases and J dropped 6 bases, with 15 bases sitting between them. The length of the CDR3 is 14 residues. Germline CDR1 reads LNHDA; CDR2 reads SQIVND (reference sequence). CDR3 DNA sequence: TGTGCCAGTAGTATTTCCGGGCGGATAGGCGAGCAGTACTTC. This translates into CASSISGRIGEQYF.

This chain joins TRBV20-1 and TRBJ2-3; 11 bases line up with TRBD2. Germline assignment: CDR1 DFQATT and CDR2 SNEGSKA (reference sequence). V lost 2 bases and J lost 0; bases outside the gene matches: 10. This CDR3 comprises 18 residues. Here the CDR3 reads CSARPLASGRLSTDTQYF. The DNA of the CDR3 is TGCAGTGCTAGACCACTTGCTAGCGGGAGGTTGAGCACAGATACGCAGTATTTT.

The chain employs TRBV24-1 and TRBJ2-1, with D unresolved. The CDR3 totals 11 residues. V was shortened by 3 bases and J by 6 bases, with 2 bases between the two germline ends. Germline V gene data show CDR1 as KGHDR and CDR2 as SFDVKD. The chain's CDR3 is CATSDRNEQFF. CDR3 DNA: TGTGCCACCAGTGATCGCAATGAGCAGTTCTTC.

This clonotype was seen only once. V is TRBV10-2 and J is TRBJ2-7; D gene ambiguous. This CDR3 has 14 residues. Trimming removed 11 bases at V and 2 bases at J, with 19 bases between. Germline CDR1 and CDR2: WSHSY and SAAADI. The CDR3 sequence: CAASTLAGTYEQYF. The CDR3 DNA reads as TGCGCCGCTTCTACCTTAGCAGGAACCTACGAGCAGTACTTC.

This clonotype has ten or more counts. The chain links TRBV3-1 to TRBJ2-7, with 8 positions matching TRBD2. Germline V gives CDR1 LGHDT, CDR2 YNNKEL (reference sequence). The V gene end was trimmed by 3 bases and the J gene end by 7 bases; junction bases not matched to a gene: 11. This CDR3 has 15 amino acids. The CDR3 coding sequence is TGTGCCAGCAGCCACTTTTCGGGAGGGCCTGGGGAGCAGTACTTC. This gives the protein CASSHFSGGPGEQYF.